Following are 29 T cell receptor beta chains from one sample sequenced in a study of neurological immune-mediated disorders. TCRdb used MiXCR to reprocess the 5' RACE reads, holding one entry per CDR3 protein. This sample has fewer than 80,000 distinct CDR3 sequences, with around 4.8% found just once. The sequenced sample was PBMCs. Every receptor here comes from a woman aged 45 to 65 with multiple sclerosis.

This clonotype was seen more than once but under ten times. One end of the junction fails to match germline, which may point to a read error. The rearrangement uses TRBV28 and TRBJ1-5; unclear D gene. The length of the CDR3 is 15 residues. Germline V gene sequence: CDR1 MDHEN, CDR2 SYDVKM. Written as DNA, the CDR3 is TGTGCCAGCAGTTTAGGACGGAGGGAAATTCAGCCCCAGAATTTT. Its protein product is CASSLGRREIQPQNF. Looking up the rest from reference TRBV28 and TRBJ1-5 gives the full variable domain: DVKVTQSSRYLVKRTGEKVFLECVQDMDHENMFWYRQDPGLGLRLIYFSYDVKMKEKGDIPEGYSVSREKKERFSLILESASTNQTSMYLCASSLGRREIQPQNFGDGTRLSIL.

This clonotype occurred many times. This rearrangement joins TRBV7-9 to TRBJ2-5; TRBD1 or TRBD2 may be the D gene (5 bases each). Trimming removed 2 bases from V and 0 bases from J, with 13 bases in between. This CDR3 is 16 amino acids long. CDR1 and CDR2 from the germline V gene are SEHNR and FQNEAQ (reference sequence). CDR3 region: CASSLRGTQYQETQYF. In DNA, the CDR3 is TGTGCCAGCAGCTTACGAGGGACCCAGTACCAAGAGACCCAGTACTTC.

This clonotype has only a few counts. A much larger clone differs by one base, so this may be a read error. The genes are TRBV12-3 or TRBV12-4 and TRBJ1-2, with D hard to call. The CDR3 totals 10 residues. The V and J ends lost 9 bases and 6 bases respectively, with 8 bases between them. CDR3 protein: CARSRDGYTF. The CDR3 coding sequence is TGTGCCAGAAGCCGGGATGGCTACACCTTC.

This clonotype was recorded many times. V gene TRBV20-1 combines with J gene TRBJ1-4; no reliable D call. V lost 6 bases and J lost 5, with 13 bases in between. From germline, CDR1 is DFQATT and CDR2 SNEGSKA (reference sequence). The CDR3 is 13 residues long. CDR3 amino acids: CSADRRGNEKLFF. CDR3 coding DNA: TGCAGTGCGGATAGGCGTGGAAATGAAAAACTGTTTTTT.

This clonotype showed up many times. The V gene is TRBV7-2, the J gene TRBJ2-2, with a possible D match to TRBD1 (5 bases). The CDR3 is 15 residues long. Germline CDR1 SGHTA, CDR2 FQGNSA. V was cut by 5 bases and J by 2 bases, with 12 bases left in between. The CDR3 coding sequence is TGTGCCAGCAGCCCGACAGTTTTTAACACCGGGGAGCTGTTTTTT. Translating gives CASSPTVFNTGELFF.

Many counts were recorded for this clonotype. The chain uses TRBV5-1 and TRBJ2-5, with D perhaps given as TRBD1 or TRBD2 (5 bases each). This CDR3 contains 14 residues. V dropped 4 bases and J dropped 3 bases, with 13 bases sitting between them. Germline V gene lookup returns CDR1 SGHRS and CDR2 YFSETQ. CDR3 in DNA: TGCGCCAGCAGCCGGGGACGGATCGAAGAGACCCAGTACTTC. It encodes CASSRGRIEETQYF.

This clonotype has at least ten counts. The chain carries TRBV14 and TRBJ2-2; no firm D call. The CDR3 runs to 16 residues. Trimming shortened V by 1 base and J by 1 base, and 10 bases separated the two germline ends. Germline V gene sequence: CDR1 SGHDN, CDR2 FVKESK. The CDR3 sequence: CASSQAHLMNTGELFF. In DNA, the CDR3 is TGTGCCAGCAGCCAAGCACACCTGATGAACACCGGGGAGCTGTTTTTT.

This clonotype was seen ten or more times. The rearrangement joins TRBV24-1 to TRBJ2-2; TRBD1 matches 10 bases. Trimming took 0 bases from V and 7 from J; bases not matched to a gene: 4. The CDR3 extends over 16 amino acids. Per germline, CDR1 KGHDR and CDR2 SFDVKD. This chain's CDR3 is CATSDLRDRGNGELFF. The CDR3 DNA follows: TGTGCCACCAGTGATTTGCGGGACAGGGGTAACGGGGAGCTGTTTTTT.

The CDR3 coding sequence is TGTGCCTGGACCAATTCCGGGACAGGAGGCTACACCTTC. Its protein product is CAWTNSGTGGYTF. The J gene is TRBJ1-2, the V gene TRBV30; 8 positions match TRBD1. In germline, CDR1 is GTSNPN, CDR2 SVGIG (reference sequence). Trimming removed 4 bases from V and 8 bases from J; junction bases left unmatched: 9. The CDR3 covers 13 residues.

This clonotype was counted at least ten times. V and J are TRBV7-6 and TRBJ1-1, with 7 positions matching TRBD1. Germline-derived CDR1 and CDR2 are SGHVS and FNYEAQ. Trimming cost V 0 bases and J 6 bases; bases outside gene matches: 4. The CDR3 extends over 14 amino acids. The CDR3: CASSLAGGASEAFF. For the CDR3, the DNA is TGTGCCAGCAGCTTAGCAGGGGGCGCCTCTGAAGCTTTCTTT. Complete variable domain (other parts from reference TRBV7-6 and TRBJ1-1): GAGVSQSPRYKVTKRGQDVALRCDPISGHVSLYWYRQALGQGPEFLTYFNYEAQQDKSGLPNDRFSAERPEGSISTLTIQRTEQRDSAMYRCASSLAGGASEAFFGQGTRLTVV.

This clonotype was seen repeatedly, ten times or more. J is TRBJ2-2 and V is TRBV20-1; D call uncertain. The CDR3 has 14 amino acids. Germline CDR1 and CDR2: DFQATT and SNEGSKA (reference sequence). V gave up 5 bases and J gave up 1 base, with 11 bases separating them. The CDR3 DNA sequence: TGCAGTGCTGCCGGTGTTTTGAACACCGGGGAGCTGTTTTTT. Translation gives CSAAGVLNTGELFF.

This clonotype has ten or more counts. This chain links TRBV5-1 with TRBJ2-5; 9 nucleotides line up with TRBD1. With V trimmed by 4 bases and J by 5 bases, 9 bases remained unmatched. The CDR3 runs 15 residues. Germline V gives CDR1 SGHRS, CDR2 YFSETQ. The CDR3 here is CASSLGQGLVETQYF. The CDR3 nucleotides read TGCGCCAGCAGCCTCGGACAGGGGTTAGTGGAGACCCAGTACTTC. The full variable domain, in which reference TRBV5-1 and TRBJ2-5 provide the parts outside the CDR3, is KAGVTQTPRYLIKTRGQQVTLSCSPISGHRSVSWYQQTPGQGLQFLFEYFSETQRNKGNFPGRFSGRQFSNSRSEMNVSTLELGDSALYLCASSLGQGLVETQYFGPGTRLLVL.

This clonotype was counted many times. The rearrangement joins TRBV13 to TRBJ2-5; maybe TRBD2 (6 bases). Germline CDR1 reads PRHDT; CDR2 reads FYEKMQ (reference sequence). This CDR3 has 16 amino acids. Trimming left V 5 bases short and J 5 bases short, with 21 bases between. The CDR3 DNA sequence: TGTGCCAGCAGCGTCATCGTACGCGGGGTAGGGGAGACCCAGTACTTC. It is translated as CASSVIVRGVGETQYF.

This clonotype was recorded many times. The V gene is TRBV3-1, the J gene TRBJ2-2; D unclear. Germline V gene lookup returns CDR1 LGHDT and CDR2 YNNKEL (reference sequence). V was cut by 1 base and J by 6 bases, with 15 bases left in between. This CDR3 comprises 16 residues. CDR3 in amino acids: CASSQGVRRGSGELFF. CDR3 DNA sequence: TGTGCCAGCAGCCAAGGAGTCAGGCGAGGATCCGGGGAGCTGTTTTTT.

At least ten counts were recorded for this clonotype. The CDR3 is CSAPRGLPSVADTQYF. DNA for the CDR3: TGCAGTGCTCCACGGGGCCTACCGAGTGTGGCAGATACGCAGTATTTT. The V call is TRBV20-1, the J call TRBJ2-3; TRBD1 or TRBD2 may be the D gene (5 bases each). Germline-derived CDR1 and CDR2 are DFQATT and SNEGSKA (reference sequence). This CDR3 comprises 16 residues. V lost 5 bases and J lost 4, with 22 bases in between.

As to this clonotype: A read error may explain this, as a much larger clone is one base away. This chain connects TRBV7-8 to TRBJ1-2; D remains ambiguous. Germline CDR1 and CDR2: SGHVS and FQNEAQ. CDR3 size: 13 residues. Between the trimmed V and J ends, which lost 5 bases and 4 bases, there was a span of 11 bases. The CDR3 region has the DNA TGTGCCAGCAGCCAAGGAAAGATCTATGGCTACACCTTC. Its protein is CASSQGKIYGYTF. The full variable domain, rest sourced from reference TRBV7-8 and TRBJ1-2, is GAGVSQSPRYKVAKRGQDVALRCDPISGHVSLFWYQQALGQGPEFLTYFQNEAQLDKSGLPSDRFFAERPEGSVSTLKIQRTQQEDSAVYLCASSQGKIYGYTFGSGTRLTVV.

This clonotype has ten or more counts. This sequence joins TRBV5-1 and TRBJ2-6; D could derive from TRBD1 or TRBD2 (5 bases each). Germline V gene sequence: CDR1 SGHRS, CDR2 YFSETQ. The CDR3 has 16 residues. V gave up 4 bases and J gave up 0 bases, with 11 bases separating them. CDR3 sequence: CASSSSGSSGANVLTF. CDR3 nucleotide sequence: TGCGCCAGCAGCAGTTCAGGGAGCTCTGGGGCCAACGTCCTGACTTTC.

Remarks on this clonotype: This could be a read error, since a much larger clone is one nucleotide away. The chain recombines TRBV7-2 with TRBJ1-1; no clear D gene. Germline CDR1 and CDR2: SGHTA and FQGNSA. The CDR3 is made up of 14 amino acids. The V end lost 1 base, the J end lost 1 base, and 7 bases lay between the germline ends. CDR3 nucleotide sequence: TGTGCCAGCAGCTTAGACAGCGAGAACACTGAAGCTTTCTTT. Translated: CASSLDSENTEAFF.

The chain couples TRBV27 to TRBJ2-7; D tentatively fits TRBD1 or TRBD2 (5 bases each). V was trimmed by 8 bases and J by 1 base, leaving 12 bases between them. Germline CDR1 reads MNHEY; CDR2 reads SMNVEV (reference sequence). The CDR3 is 13 amino acids. The CDR3 DNA is TGTGCCAGCCGTCCGGGACCTTCCTACGAGCAGTACTTC. Its translation: CASRPGPSYEQYF.

Concerning this clonotype itself: This CDR3 fails to terminate in the conserved phenylalanine or tryptophan, so it likely reflects a read error. The chain is built from TRBV7-2 and TRBJ2-5; D gene ambiguous. Deletions cut 5 bases from V and 5 bases from J, with 15 bases between. There are 14 residues in the CDR3. Germline CDR1 SGHTA, CDR2 FQGNSA. The CDR3 sequence: CASSQGPSLETQYC. DNA for the CDR3: TGTGCCAGCAGCCAAGGGCCTTCCCTGGAGACCCAGTACTGC.

In its sample, this clonotype was seen many times. V gene TRBV29-1 combines with J gene TRBJ2-5, with D unclear. Looked up from germline, CDR1 is SQVTM and CDR2 is ANQGSEA. CDR3 length equals 13 residues. V was pared by 2 bases and J by 5 bases, with 12 bases between. The CDR3 here is CSVESRLMETQYF. Written as DNA, the CDR3 is TGCAGCGTTGAATCTCGGCTGATGGAGACCCAGTACTTC.

This clonotype was counted a few times. The rearrangement uses TRBV2 and TRBJ2-5; no clear D gene. CDR3 size: 14 residues. Trimming cost V 8 bases and J 5 bases, with 18 bases left between them. From germline, CDR1 is SNHLY and CDR2 FYNNEI. The CDR3 DNA is TGTGCCAGCGTAAAGGCAGTCCTTGGGGAGACCCAGTACTTC. Protein product: CASVKAVLGETQYF.

This clonotype was recorded at least ten times. The V gene is TRBV12-3 or TRBV12-4, the J gene TRBJ2-3; a weak D match, TRBD2 (6 bases). The length of the CDR3 is 15 residues. Trimming removed 7 bases from V and 9 bases from J, with 23 bases in between. The CDR3 spells CASTHSSAHRKTQYF. The CDR3 coding sequence is TGTGCCAGCACCCACTCTAGCGCACATAGGAAGACGCAGTATTTT.

This clonotype was picked up many times. The chain combines TRBV5-6 with TRBJ2-1; a weak D match, TRBD2 (5 bases). From germline, CDR1 is SGHDT and CDR2 YYEEEE. V lost 0 bases and J 3 bases, leaving 16 bases between the germline ends. There are 17 residues in the CDR3. CDR3 coding DNA: TGTGCCAGCAGCTTGGGTATACTAGGCCTAAACTACAATGAGCAGTTCTTC. The encoded protein is CASSLGILGLNYNEQFF.

This clonotype was picked up a small number of times. The chain joins TRBV6-6 to TRBJ2-3, with 11 bases fitting TRBD2. The germline gives CDR1 MNHNY, CDR2 SVGAGI (reference sequence). V trimming: 4 bases; J trimming: 1 base; junction bases outside the gene matches: 7. The CDR3 covers 17 residues. The CDR3 sequence: CASSSPETSGGTDTQYF. The DNA for the CDR3 is TGTGCCAGCAGTTCGCCGGAGACTAGCGGGGGCACAGATACGCAGTATTTT.

This clonotype appeared many times. The V gene is TRBV20-1, the J gene TRBJ1-2, with no clear D. The CDR3 totals 11 residues. From germline, CDR1 is DFQATT and CDR2 SNEGSKA (reference sequence). V dropped 6 bases and J dropped 3 bases, with 8 bases sitting between them. The chain's CDR3 is CSARRDYGYTF. Here the CDR3 DNA reads TGCAGTGCCCGCCGGGACTATGGCTACACCTTC.

This clonotype was counted at least ten times. The rearrangement joins TRBV12-3 or TRBV12-4 to TRBJ1-2; D perhaps matches TRBD1 (6 bases). V shed 4 bases and J shed 4 bases, with 10 bases lying between them. The CDR3 consists of 13 residues. The CDR3 DNA sequence: TGTGCCAGCAGTTCGGACAGAGCCTATGGCTACACCTTC. Its protein product is CASSSDRAYGYTF.

This clonotype came up many times. The chain recombines TRBV29-1 with TRBJ2-5; TRBD1 is a possible D gene (5 bases). This CDR3 is 11 amino acids long. The germline V and J ends were trimmed by 7 bases and 2 bases, with 8 bases remaining between them. The germline V gene has CDR1 SQVTM and CDR2 ANQGSEA. CDR3 coding DNA: TGCAGCGCCCGGACACAAGAGACCCAGTACTTC. This sequence encodes CSARTQETQYF.

The J gene is TRBJ2-3, the V gene TRBV5-1, with 7 positions matching TRBD1. The CDR3 length is 16 residues. The J segment lost 1 base and the V segment lost 0 bases, leaving 5 bases of the junction unmatched. Per the germline V gene, CDR1 is SGHRS and CDR2 is YFSETQ. The CDR3 DNA is TGCGCCAGCAGCTTGGAGGGGGCGTTTGGCACAGATACGCAGTATTTT. Protein product: CASSLEGAFGTDTQYF.